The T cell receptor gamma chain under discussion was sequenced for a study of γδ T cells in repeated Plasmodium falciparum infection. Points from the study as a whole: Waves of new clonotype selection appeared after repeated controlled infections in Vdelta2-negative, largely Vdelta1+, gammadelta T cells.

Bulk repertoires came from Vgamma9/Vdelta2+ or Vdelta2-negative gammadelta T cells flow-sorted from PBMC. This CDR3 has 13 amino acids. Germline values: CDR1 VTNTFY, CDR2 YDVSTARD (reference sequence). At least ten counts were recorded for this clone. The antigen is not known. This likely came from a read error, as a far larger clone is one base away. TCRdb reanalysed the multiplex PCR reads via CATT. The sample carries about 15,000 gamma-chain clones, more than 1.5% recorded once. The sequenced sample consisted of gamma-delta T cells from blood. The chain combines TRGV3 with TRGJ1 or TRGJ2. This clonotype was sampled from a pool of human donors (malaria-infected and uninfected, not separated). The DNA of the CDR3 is TGTGCCACCTGGGACAGGCACCGATATAAGAAGCTCTTT. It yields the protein CATWDRHRYKKLF.